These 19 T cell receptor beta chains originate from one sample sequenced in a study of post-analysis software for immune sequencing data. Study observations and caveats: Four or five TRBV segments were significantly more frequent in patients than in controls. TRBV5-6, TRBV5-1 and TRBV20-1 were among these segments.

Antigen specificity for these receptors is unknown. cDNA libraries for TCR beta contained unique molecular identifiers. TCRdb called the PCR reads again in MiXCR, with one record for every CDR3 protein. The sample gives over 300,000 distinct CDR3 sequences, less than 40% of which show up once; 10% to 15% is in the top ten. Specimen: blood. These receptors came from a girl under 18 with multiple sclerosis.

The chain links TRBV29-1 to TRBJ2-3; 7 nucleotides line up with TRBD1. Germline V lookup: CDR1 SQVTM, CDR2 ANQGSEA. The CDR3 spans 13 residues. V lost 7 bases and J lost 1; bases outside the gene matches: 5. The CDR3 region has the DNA TGCAGCGCCGGTAGGGGGCGCACAGATACGCAGTATTTT. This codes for CSAGRGRTDTQYF.

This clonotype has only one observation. The CDR3 DNA reads as TGTGCCAGCAGTTTCCCAGCGGGTCAGAATACGCAGTATTTT. This encodes CASSFPAGQNTQYF. This rearrangement joins TRBV7-2 to TRBJ2-3, with a weak D call TRBD2 (6 bases). This CDR3 spans 14 amino acids. The ends were cut back, 6 bases at V and 7 bases at J, with 17 bases in the middle. The germline CDR1 and CDR2 sequences are SGHTA and FQGNSA.

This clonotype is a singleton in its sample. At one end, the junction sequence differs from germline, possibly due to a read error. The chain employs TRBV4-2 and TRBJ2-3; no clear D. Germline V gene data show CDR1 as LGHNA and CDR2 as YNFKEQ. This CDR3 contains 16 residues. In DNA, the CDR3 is TGTGCCAGCAGCCAAGATTATACTGTGGGCACAGATACGCAGTATTTC. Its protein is CASSQDYTVGTDTQYF.

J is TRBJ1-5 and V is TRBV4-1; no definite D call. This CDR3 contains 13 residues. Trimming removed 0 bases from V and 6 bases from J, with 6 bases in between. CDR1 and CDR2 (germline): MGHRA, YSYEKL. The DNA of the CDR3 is TGCGCCAGCAGCCAAGATCCCGCTCAGCCCCAGCATTTT. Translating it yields CASSQDPAQPQHF.

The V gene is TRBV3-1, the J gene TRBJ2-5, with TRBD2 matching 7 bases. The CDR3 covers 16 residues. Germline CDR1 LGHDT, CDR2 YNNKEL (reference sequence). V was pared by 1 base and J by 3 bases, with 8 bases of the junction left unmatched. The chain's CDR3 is CASSQVVSGTKETQYF. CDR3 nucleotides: TGTGCCAGCAGCCAAGTAGTAAGCGGGACTAAAGAGACCCAGTACTTC.

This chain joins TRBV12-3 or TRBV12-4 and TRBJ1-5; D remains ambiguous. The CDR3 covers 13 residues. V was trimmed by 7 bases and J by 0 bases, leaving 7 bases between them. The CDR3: CASTVSSNQPQHF. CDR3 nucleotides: TGTGCCAGCACTGTTTCTAGCAATCAGCCCCAGCATTTT.

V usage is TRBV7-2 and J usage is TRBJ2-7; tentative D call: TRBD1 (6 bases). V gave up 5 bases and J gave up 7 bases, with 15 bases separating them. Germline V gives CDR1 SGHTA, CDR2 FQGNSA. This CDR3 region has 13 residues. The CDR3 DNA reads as TGTGCCAGCAGCCCATCCCGGGACAATGAGCAGTACTTC. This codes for CASSPSRDNEQYF.

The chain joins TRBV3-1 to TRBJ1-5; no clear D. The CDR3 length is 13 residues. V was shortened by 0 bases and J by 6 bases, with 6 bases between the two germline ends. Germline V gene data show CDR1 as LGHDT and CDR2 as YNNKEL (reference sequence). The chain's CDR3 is CASSQELAQPQHF. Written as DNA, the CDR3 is TGTGCCAGCAGCCAAGAGCTAGCTCAGCCCCAGCATTTT.

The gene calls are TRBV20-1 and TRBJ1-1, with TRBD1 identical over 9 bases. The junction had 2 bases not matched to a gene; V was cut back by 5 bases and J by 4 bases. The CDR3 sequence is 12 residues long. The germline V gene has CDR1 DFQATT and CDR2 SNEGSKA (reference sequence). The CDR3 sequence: CSALGQGTEAFF. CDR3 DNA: TGCAGTGCTTTGGGACAGGGCACTGAAGCTTTCTTT.

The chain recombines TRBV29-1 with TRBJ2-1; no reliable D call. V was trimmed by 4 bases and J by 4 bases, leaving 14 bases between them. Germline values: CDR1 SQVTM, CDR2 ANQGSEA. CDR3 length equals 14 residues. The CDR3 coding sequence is TGCAGCGTTGTGCCGCCCCGATCTTACAATGAGCAGTTCTTC. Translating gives CSVVPPRSYNEQFF.

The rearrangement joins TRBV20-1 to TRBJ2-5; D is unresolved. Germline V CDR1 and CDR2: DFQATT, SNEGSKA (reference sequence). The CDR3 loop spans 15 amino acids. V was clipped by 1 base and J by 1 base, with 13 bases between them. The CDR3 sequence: CSARGPSLFQETQYF. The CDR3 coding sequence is TGCAGTGCTAGAGGTCCATCCCTGTTCCAAGAGACCCAGTACTTC.

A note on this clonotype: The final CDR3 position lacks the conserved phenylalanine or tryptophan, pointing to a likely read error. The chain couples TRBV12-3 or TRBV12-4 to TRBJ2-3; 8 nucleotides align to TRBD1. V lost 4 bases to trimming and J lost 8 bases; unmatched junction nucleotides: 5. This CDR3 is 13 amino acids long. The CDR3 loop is CASSSHRGVTQYS. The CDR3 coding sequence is TGTGCCAGCAGTTCACACAGGGGGGTTACGCAGTATTCT.

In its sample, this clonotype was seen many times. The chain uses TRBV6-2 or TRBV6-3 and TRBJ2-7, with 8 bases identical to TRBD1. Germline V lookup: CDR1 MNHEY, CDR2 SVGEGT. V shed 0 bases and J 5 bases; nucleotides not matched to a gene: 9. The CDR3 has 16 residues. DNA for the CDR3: TGTGCCAGCAGTTACTCGTTGCGACAGGGGCCCCACGAGCAGTACTTC. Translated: CASSYSLRQGPHEQYF.

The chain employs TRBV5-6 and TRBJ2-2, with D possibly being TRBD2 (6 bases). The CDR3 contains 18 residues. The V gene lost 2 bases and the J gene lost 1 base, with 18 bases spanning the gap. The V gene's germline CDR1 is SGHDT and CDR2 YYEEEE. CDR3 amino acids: CASSLDPSVDGNTGELFF. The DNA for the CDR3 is TGTGCCAGCAGCTTAGATCCTAGCGTGGACGGGAACACCGGGGAGCTGTTTTTT.

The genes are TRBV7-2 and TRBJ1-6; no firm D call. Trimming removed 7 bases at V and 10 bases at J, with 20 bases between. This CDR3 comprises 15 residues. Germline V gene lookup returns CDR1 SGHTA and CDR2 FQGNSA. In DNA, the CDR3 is TGTGCCAGCAACCTTAGGGCAGGCCGTGGATCACCCCTCCACTTT. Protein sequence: CASNLRAGRGSPLHF. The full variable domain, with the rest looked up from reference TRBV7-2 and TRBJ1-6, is GAGVSQSPSNKVTEKGKDVELRCDPISGHTALYWYRQSLGQGLEFLIYFQGNSAPDKSGLPSDRFSAERTGGSVSTLTIQRTQQEDSAVYLCASNLRAGRGSPLHFGNGTRLTVT.

The CDR3 sequence: CAISRDRENTEAFF. CDR3 coding DNA: TGTGCCATCAGCCGGGACAGGGAGAACACTGAAGCTTTCTTT. The V and J genes are TRBV10-3 and TRBJ1-1; 9 nucleotides agree with TRBD1. The CDR3 spans 14 residues. V trimming: 6 bases; J trimming: 1 base; junction bases outside the gene matches: 3. The germline CDR1 and CDR2 sequences are ENHRY and SYGVKD.

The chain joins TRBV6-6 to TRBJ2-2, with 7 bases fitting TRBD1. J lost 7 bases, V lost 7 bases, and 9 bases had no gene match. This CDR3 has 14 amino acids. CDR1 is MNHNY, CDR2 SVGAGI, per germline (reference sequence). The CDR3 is CASKTGVRNGELFF. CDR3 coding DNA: TGTGCCAGCAAAACAGGGGTGCGGAACGGGGAGCTGTTTTTT.

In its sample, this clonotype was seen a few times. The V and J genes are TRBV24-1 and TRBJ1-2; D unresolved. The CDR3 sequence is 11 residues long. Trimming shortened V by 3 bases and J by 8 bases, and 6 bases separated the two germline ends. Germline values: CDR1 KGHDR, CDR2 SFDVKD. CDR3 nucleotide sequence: TGTGCCACCAGTGATAATTGGGGCTACACCTTC. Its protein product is CATSDNWGYTF.

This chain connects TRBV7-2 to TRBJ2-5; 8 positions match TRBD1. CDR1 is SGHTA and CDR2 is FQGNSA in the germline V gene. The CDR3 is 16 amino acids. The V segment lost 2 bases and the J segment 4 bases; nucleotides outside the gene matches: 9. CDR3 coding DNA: TGTGCCAGCAGCTTACGAGGCAGGGGGCTAGGAGAGACCCAGTACTTC. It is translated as CASSLRGRGLGETQYF.